This TCR beta chain was profiled in a study of vaccination effects on CD4 cells after COVID-19. Study-wide results and caveats: Clones from infection and from vaccination both contracted markedly late after vaccination.

With respect to this clone: The antigen is not known.

V lost 5 bases, J lost 3 bases, and 9 bases stayed unmatched. The germline CDR1 and CDR2 sequences are SEHNR and FQNEAQ (reference sequence). The CDR3 is 15 residues long. After expansion with viral peptide pools in the ViraFEST assay, antigen-specific CD4+ T cells were sequenced. Subsequent to a culture period of about ten days, CD4+ T cells were isolated. Documented for the person is a PCR-confirmed SARS-CoV-2 infection occurring between March and December 2020. Sequencing was performed with immunoSEQ multiplex PCR; in TCRdb, only in-frame clones are kept and a portion is missing. There are tens of thousands of clones in the sample; 76% occur only once, and around 5.5% lies in the top ten.

Source: CD4+ T cells from PBMCs cultured with HIV peptides, taken before COVID-19 vaccination. The subset is: HIV-1 Nef peptide pool negative control/reference culture. The chain carries TRBV7-9 and TRBJ1-1, with 7 bases lining up with TRBD1. The receptor comes from a human donor who had a prior SARS-CoV-2 infection. DNA of the CDR3: TGTGCCAGCAGCCCCTGGACAGGCGCGGACACTGAAGCTTTCTTT. As protein: CASSPWTGADTEAFF.